These 20 T cell receptor beta chains came from one sample sequenced in a study of tumor-infiltrating lymphocytes in localized non-small cell lung cancer. Clones were sequenced by immunoSEQ multiplex PCR, and TCRdb holds only the in-frame ones, with some missing. The data contain about 11,000 clones, about 86% of them singletons. Material for sequencing was uninvolved lung tissue not adjacent to the tumor. Every receptor here comes from a human donor with non-small cell lung cancer.

The rearrangement uses TRBV10-2 and TRBJ2-7, with 8 bases matching TRBD1. The CDR3 has 13 amino acids. Unmatched junction bases numbered 7, after V lost 5 bases and J lost 7 bases. Germline-derived CDR1 and CDR2 are WSHSY and SAAADI. CDR3: CASSRGQGSEQYF. The CDR3 DNA reads as TGCGCCAGCAGTCGTGGACAGGGCTCGGAGCAGTACTTC.

This chain links TRBV10-1 with TRBJ2-3; D might be TRBD1 or TRBD2, each matching 5 bases. Germline-derived CDR1 and CDR2 are WNHNN and SYGVQD (reference sequence). V was clipped by 3 bases and J by 2 bases, with 15 bases between them. This CDR3 is built from 16 residues. The CDR3 sequence: CASSESTGTFTDTQYF. CDR3 DNA: TGCGCCAGCAGTGAATCGACCGGGACCTTCACAGATACGCAGTATTTT.

This chain joins TRBV7-2 and TRBJ2-7; TRBD2 matches 9 bases. Trimming took 6 bases from V and 2 from J; bases not matched to a gene: 8. CDR1 is SGHTA and CDR2 is FQGNSA in the germline V gene. This CDR3 spans 15 amino acids. The CDR3 nucleotides are TGTGCCAGCAGTAGAAGGCGCGGGGGGGCCTACGAGCAGTACTTC. It is translated as CASSRRRGGAYEQYF.

This clone ranks as large. The rearrangement uses TRBV7-3 and TRBJ2-1; TRBD1 is a possible D gene (6 bases). Trimming left V 5 bases short and J 0 bases short, with 11 bases between. Germline lookup yields CDR1 SGHTA and CDR2 FQGTGA. This CDR3 comprises 15 residues. As DNA, the CDR3 is TGTGCCAGCAGCCTCCAACAGGGCTCCTACAATGAGCAGTTCTTC. This encodes CASSLQQGSYNEQFF. The whole variable domain, filled in from reference TRBV7-3 and TRBJ2-1, reads GAGVSQTPSNKVTEKGKYVELRCDPISGHTALYWYRQSLGQGPEFLIYFQGTGAADDSGLPNDRFFAVRPEGSVSTLKIQRTERGDSAVYLCASSLQQGSYNEQFFGPGTRLTVL.

The V call is TRBV19, the J call TRBJ2-7, with 11 bases aligning to TRBD1. The V gene's germline CDR1 is LNHDA and CDR2 SQIVND (reference sequence). This CDR3 comprises 15 residues. Trimming cost V 4 bases and J 4 bases; bases outside gene matches: 6. The CDR3 DNA sequence: TGTGCCAGTAGTACTGGGACAGGGGGGGCGTACGAGCAGTACTTC. Translated, it gives CASSTGTGGAYEQYF.

In this sample, this clone turned up once. The rearrangement uses TRBV29-1 and TRBJ1-1; 11 bases are a match to TRBD1. The ends lost 6 bases at V and 2 bases at J; junction bases unmatched: 5. CDR1 is SQVTM, CDR2 ANQGSEA, per germline. The CDR3 is made up of 14 amino acids. CDR3 sequence reads: CSVVGQGANTEAFF. CDR3 nucleotides: TGCAGCGTCGTAGGACAGGGGGCTAACACTGAAGCTTTCTTT. Drawing the rest from reference TRBV29-1 and TRBJ1-1, the complete variable domain is SAVISQKPSRDICQRGTSLTIQCQVDSQVTMMFWYRQQPGQSLTLIATANQGSEATYESGFVIDKFPISRPNLTFSTLTVSNMSPEDSSIYLCSVVGQGANTEAFFGQGTRLTVV.

The DNA of the CDR3 is TGTGCCAGCAGTTACGGGACAGTGAACACTGAAGCTTTCTTT. Its protein product is CASSYGTVNTEAFF. This chain uses TRBV6-5 with TRBJ1-1; 7 bases fit TRBD1. V trimming: 2 bases; J trimming: 0 bases; junction bases outside the gene matches: 0. The CDR3 sequence is 14 residues long. Germline lookup yields CDR1 MNHEY and CDR2 SVGAGI.

The chain is built from TRBV6-4 and TRBJ1-1; maybe TRBD1 (6 bases). Germline assignment: CDR1 MRHNA and CDR2 SNTAGT. Trimming left V 6 bases short and J 0 bases short, with 20 bases between. This CDR3 is built from 17 residues. The CDR3 here is CASSHADRGAMNTEAFF. The CDR3 DNA follows: TGTGCCAGCAGCCACGCCGACCGGGGGGCCATGAACACTGAAGCTTTCTTT.

The chain uses TRBV25-1 and TRBJ1-1, with unresolved D. Germline CDR1 MGHDK, CDR2 SYGVNS. The length of the CDR3 is 14 residues. V was shortened by 4 bases and J by 1 base, with 10 bases between the two germline ends. The CDR3 is CASSAYGRNTEAFF. As DNA, the CDR3 is TGTGCCAGCAGTGCCTATGGGAGGAACACTGAAGCTTTCTTT.

This rearrangement joins TRBV6-5 to TRBJ1-5; the D is unclear. The germline gives CDR1 MNHEY, CDR2 SVGAGI. V lost 6 bases to trimming and J lost 6 bases, with 12 bases between them. This CDR3 contains 13 residues. CDR3 loop: CASRPGEGQPQHF. DNA for the CDR3: TGTGCCAGCAGGCCAGGAGAGGGTCAGCCCCAGCATTTT.

This sequence joins TRBV9 and TRBJ2-3, with unresolved D. Trimming stripped 0 bases from V and 0 bases from J, with 5 bases between. The CDR3 has 14 residues. CDR1 is SGDLS and CDR2 is YYNGEE in the germline V gene. The CDR3 DNA follows: TGTGCCAGCAGCGTAGCTGGGAGCACAGATACGCAGTATTTT. It translates to CASSVAGSTDTQYF.

This chain joins TRBV4-3 and TRBJ2-5; the D is unclear. Germline CDR1 and CDR2: LGHNA and YSLEER. V was shortened by 0 bases and J by 2 bases, with 10 bases between the two germline ends. The CDR3 runs to 15 residues. This chain's CDR3 is CASSQDLAQQETQYF. In DNA form, the CDR3 reads TGCGCCAGCAGCCAAGATTTGGCTCAACAAGAGACCCAGTACTTC.

This chain joins TRBV12-5 and TRBJ1-5, with 8 bases fitting TRBD1. Trimming removed 6 bases from V and 5 bases from J; junction bases left unmatched: 18. The CDR3 has 18 amino acids. CDR1 and CDR2 from the germline V gene are LGHNT and FRNRAP. In DNA form, the CDR3 reads TGTGCTAGTGGCCCCAGGGGTGGGACAGGCGTAATTGATCAGCCCCAGCATTTT. Amino acids: CASGPRGGTGVIDQPQHF.

This clone was picked up one time. The V and J genes are TRBV4-1 and TRBJ1-1; D is ambiguous. This CDR3 region has 14 residues. The germline CDR1 and CDR2 sequences are MGHRA and YSYEKL. Trimming left V 0 bases short and J 1 base short, with 6 bases between. The CDR3 coding sequence is TGCGCCAGCAGCCAAGAATGGGCGAACACTGAAGCTTTCTTT. Translation gives CASSQEWANTEAFF.

The chain recombines TRBV18 with TRBJ1-2, with D tentatively TRBD1 (5 bases). The CDR3 has 13 residues. The germline CDR1 and CDR2 sequences are KGHSH and LQKENI. Trimming pared 6 bases from V and 1 base from J, leaving 9 bases between. CDR3 in amino acids: CASSLDSNYGYTF. For the CDR3, the DNA is TGTGCCAGCTCGCTTGACAGTAACTATGGCTACACCTTC. Looking up the rest from reference TRBV18 and TRBJ1-2 gives the full variable domain: NAGVMQNPRHLVRRRGQEARLRCSPMKGHSHVYWYRQLPEEGLKFMVYLQKENIIDESGMPKERFSAEFPKEGPSILRIQQVVRGDSAAYFCASSLDSNYGYTFGSGTRLTVV.

The chain employs TRBV2 and TRBJ2-1; D tentatively fits TRBD1 or TRBD2 (5 bases each). CDR3 length: 15 residues. Germline CDR1 and CDR2: SNHLY and FYNNEI. Deletions cut 2 bases from V and 9 bases from J, with 17 bases between. The CDR3 loop is CASSERDLKRGEQFF. The DNA for the CDR3 is TGTGCCAGCAGTGAAAGGGACCTTAAGAGGGGTGAGCAGTTCTTC. The full variable domain, rest sourced from reference TRBV2 and TRBJ2-1, is EPEVTQTPSHQVTQMGQEVILRCVPISNHLYFYWYRQILGQKVEFLVSFYNNEISEKSEIFDDQFSVERPDGSNFTLKIRSTKLEDSAMYFCASSERDLKRGEQFFGPGTRLTVL.

The rearrangement uses TRBV6-5 and TRBJ2-2; the match to TRBD2 covers 8 bases. The V gene end was trimmed by 6 bases and the J gene end by 4 bases; junction bases not matched to a gene: 7. Germline V gene lookup returns CDR1 MNHEY and CDR2 SVGAGI. The CDR3 covers 15 residues. This CDR3 reads CASSLAGSTTGELFF. In nucleotides, the CDR3 is TGTGCCAGCAGCTTAGCGGGATCGACCACCGGGGAGCTGTTTTTT.

Only one count was recorded for this clone. The chain joins TRBV11-1 to TRBJ2-7; 7 bases are a match to TRBD1. J lost 11 bases, V lost 5 bases, and 6 bases had no gene match. Germline-derived CDR1 and CDR2 are SGHAT and FQDESV (reference sequence). The length of the CDR3 is 11 residues. The CDR3 here is CASSAQGVEYF. In nucleotides, the CDR3 is TGTGCCAGCAGCGCCCAGGGGGTCGAGTACTTC.

The V and J genes are TRBV19 and TRBJ2-3, with TRBD2 matching 12 bases. The CDR3 is made up of 17 amino acids. Germline V CDR1 and CDR2: LNHDA, SQIVND (reference sequence). With V trimmed by 1 base and J by 6 bases, 8 bases remained unmatched. CDR3 sequence: CASSIALLAGGVDTQYF. The CDR3 nucleotides read TGTGCCAGTAGTATAGCTCTACTAGCGGGGGGCGTGGATACGCAGTATTTT. Full variable domain (outside the CDR3, taken from reference TRBV19 and TRBJ2-3): DGGITQSPKYLFRKEGQNVTLSCEQNLNHDAMYWYRQDPGQGLRLIYYSQIVNDFQKGDIAEGYSVSREKKESFPLTVTSAQKNPTAFYLCASSIALLAGGVDTQYFGPGTRLTVL.

V and J are TRBV4-3 and TRBJ1-6, with no clear D. V gave up 1 base and J gave up 0 bases, with 7 bases separating them. The CDR3 is made up of 16 amino acids. Germline lookup yields CDR1 LGHNA and CDR2 YSLEER. CDR3 in DNA: TGCGCCAGCAGCCAAGCATGGAGCTCCTATAATTCACCCCTCCACTTT. Amino acids: CASSQAWSSYNSPLHF.